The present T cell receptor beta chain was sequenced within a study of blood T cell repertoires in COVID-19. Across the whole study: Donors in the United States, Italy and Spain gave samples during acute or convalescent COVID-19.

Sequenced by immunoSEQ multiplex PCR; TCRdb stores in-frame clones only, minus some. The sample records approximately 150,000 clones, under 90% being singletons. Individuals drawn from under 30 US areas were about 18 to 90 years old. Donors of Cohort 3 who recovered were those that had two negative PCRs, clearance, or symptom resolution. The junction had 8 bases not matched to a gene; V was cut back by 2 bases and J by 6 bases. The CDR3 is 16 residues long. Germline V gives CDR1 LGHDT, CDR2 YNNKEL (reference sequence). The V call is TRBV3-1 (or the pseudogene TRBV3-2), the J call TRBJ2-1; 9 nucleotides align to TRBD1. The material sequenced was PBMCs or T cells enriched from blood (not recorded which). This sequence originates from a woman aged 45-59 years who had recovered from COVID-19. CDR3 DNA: TGTGCCAGCAGCCAACTCCCGGGACAGGGCTCCAATGAGCAGTTCTTC. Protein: CASSQLPGQGSNEQFF.